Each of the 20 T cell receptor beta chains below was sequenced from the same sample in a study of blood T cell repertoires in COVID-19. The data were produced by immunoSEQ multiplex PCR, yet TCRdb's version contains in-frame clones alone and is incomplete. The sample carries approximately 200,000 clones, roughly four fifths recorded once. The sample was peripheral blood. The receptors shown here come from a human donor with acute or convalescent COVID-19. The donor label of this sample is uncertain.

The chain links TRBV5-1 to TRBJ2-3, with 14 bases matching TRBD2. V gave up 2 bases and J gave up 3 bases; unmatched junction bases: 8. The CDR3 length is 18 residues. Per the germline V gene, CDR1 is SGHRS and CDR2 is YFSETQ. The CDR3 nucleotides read TGCGCCAGCAGCTTTATGACTAGCGGGAGGGCCCAGACAGATACGCAGTATTTT. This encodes CASSFMTSGRAQTDTQYF.

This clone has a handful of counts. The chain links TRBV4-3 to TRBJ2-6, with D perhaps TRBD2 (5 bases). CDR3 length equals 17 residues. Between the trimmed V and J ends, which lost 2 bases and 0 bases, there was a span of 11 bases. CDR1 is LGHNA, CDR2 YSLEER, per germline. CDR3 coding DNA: TGCGCCAGCAGCCAAAGGACTTGGGACTCTGGGGCCAACGTCCTGACTTTC. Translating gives CASSQRTWDSGANVLTF.

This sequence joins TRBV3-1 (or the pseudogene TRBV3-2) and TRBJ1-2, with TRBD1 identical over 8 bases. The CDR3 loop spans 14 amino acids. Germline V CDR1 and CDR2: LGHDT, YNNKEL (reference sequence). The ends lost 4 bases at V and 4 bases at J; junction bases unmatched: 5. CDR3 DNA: TGTGCCAGCAGCCCGGGGACAGGCTTCTATGGCTACACCTTC. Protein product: CASSPGTGFYGYTF.

The DNA of the CDR3 is TGTGCCAGCAGCCCTGGGGGCGGGAGGCACAATGAGCAGTTCTTC. Amino acid sequence: CASSPGGGRHNEQFF. The V call is TRBV28, the J call TRBJ2-1; 8 bases are shared with TRBD2. V shed 6 bases and J 5 bases; nucleotides not matched to a gene: 9. Germline V gene lookup returns CDR1 MDHEN and CDR2 SYDVKM. The CDR3 spans 15 residues.

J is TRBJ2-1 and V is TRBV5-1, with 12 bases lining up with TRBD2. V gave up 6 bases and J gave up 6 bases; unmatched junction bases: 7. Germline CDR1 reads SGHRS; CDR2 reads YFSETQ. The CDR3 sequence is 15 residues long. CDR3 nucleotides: TGCGCCAGCAAGAGGGAACTAGCGGGAGGCAATGAGCAGTTCTTC. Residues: CASKRELAGGNEQFF.

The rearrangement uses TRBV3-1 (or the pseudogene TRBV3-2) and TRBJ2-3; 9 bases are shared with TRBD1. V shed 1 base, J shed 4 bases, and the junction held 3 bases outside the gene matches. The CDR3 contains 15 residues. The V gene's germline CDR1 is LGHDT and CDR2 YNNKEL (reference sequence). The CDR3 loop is CASSQARTGADTQYF. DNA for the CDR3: TGTGCCAGCAGCCAAGCCCGGACAGGGGCAGATACGCAGTATTTT.

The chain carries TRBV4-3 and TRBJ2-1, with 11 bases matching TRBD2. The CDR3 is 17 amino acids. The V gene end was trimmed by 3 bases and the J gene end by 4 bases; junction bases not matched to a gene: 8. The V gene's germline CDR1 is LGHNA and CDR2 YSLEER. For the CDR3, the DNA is TGCGCCAGCAGCCATGACGCCGGGACTAGCGGTTACAATGAGCAGTTCTTC. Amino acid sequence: CASSHDAGTSGYNEQFF.

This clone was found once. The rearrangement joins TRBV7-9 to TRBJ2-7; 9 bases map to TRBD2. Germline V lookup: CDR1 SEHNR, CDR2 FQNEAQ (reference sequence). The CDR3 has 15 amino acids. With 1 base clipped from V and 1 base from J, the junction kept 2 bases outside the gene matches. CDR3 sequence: CASSLGSGRSYEQYF. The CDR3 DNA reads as TGTGCCAGCAGCTTAGGTAGCGGGAGATCCTACGAGCAGTACTTC.

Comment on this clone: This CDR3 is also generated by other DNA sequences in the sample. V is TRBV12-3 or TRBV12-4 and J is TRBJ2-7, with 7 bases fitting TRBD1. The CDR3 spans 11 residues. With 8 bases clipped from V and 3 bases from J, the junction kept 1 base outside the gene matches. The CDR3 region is CASSGGYEQYF. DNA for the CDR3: TGTGCCAGCTCAGGGGGCTACGAGCAGTACTTC.

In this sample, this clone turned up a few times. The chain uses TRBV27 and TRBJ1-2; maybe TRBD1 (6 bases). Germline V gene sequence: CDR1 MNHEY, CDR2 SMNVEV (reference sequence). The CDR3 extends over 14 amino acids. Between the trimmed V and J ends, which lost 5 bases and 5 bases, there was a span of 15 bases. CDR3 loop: CASSRGGVRYGYTF. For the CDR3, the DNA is TGTGCCAGCAGTCGAGGGGGTGTGAGGTATGGCTACACCTTC.

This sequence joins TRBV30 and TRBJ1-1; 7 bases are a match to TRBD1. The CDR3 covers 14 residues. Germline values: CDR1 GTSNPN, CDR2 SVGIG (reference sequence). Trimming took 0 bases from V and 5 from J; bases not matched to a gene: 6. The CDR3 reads CAWSVPGGRTEAFF. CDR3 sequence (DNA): TGTGCCTGGAGTGTACCAGGGGGGCGAACTGAAGCTTTCTTT.

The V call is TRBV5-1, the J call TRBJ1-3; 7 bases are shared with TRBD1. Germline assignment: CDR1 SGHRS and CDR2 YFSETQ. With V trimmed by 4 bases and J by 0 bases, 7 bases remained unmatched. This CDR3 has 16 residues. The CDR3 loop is CASSPRDSASGNTIYF. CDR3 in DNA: TGCGCCAGCAGCCCCCGGGACAGTGCCTCTGGAAACACCATATATTTT.

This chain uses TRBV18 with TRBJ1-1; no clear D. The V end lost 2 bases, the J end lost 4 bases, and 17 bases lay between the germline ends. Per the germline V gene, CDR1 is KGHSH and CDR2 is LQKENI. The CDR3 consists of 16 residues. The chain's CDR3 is CASSPASEQIGTEAFF. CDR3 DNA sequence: TGTGCCAGCTCACCAGCGTCGGAACAGATTGGCACTGAAGCTTTCTTT.

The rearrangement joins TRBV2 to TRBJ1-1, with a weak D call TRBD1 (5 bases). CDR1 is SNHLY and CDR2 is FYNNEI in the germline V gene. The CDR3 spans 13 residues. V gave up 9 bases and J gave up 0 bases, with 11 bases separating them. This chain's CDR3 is CASSRGMNTEAFF. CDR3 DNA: TGTGCCAGTAGTAGGGGAATGAACACTGAAGCTTTCTTT. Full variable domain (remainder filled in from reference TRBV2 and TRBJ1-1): EPEVTQTPSHQVTQMGQEVILRCVPISNHLYFYWYRQILGQKVEFLVSFYNNEISEKSEIFDDQFSVERPDGSNFTLKIRSTKLEDSAMYFCASSRGMNTEAFFGQGTRLTVV.

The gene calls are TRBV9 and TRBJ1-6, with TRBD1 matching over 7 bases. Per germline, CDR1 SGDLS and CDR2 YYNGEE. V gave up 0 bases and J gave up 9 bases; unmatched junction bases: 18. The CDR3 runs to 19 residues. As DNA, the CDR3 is TGTGCCAGCAGCGTAGGGGACCCACTCGGCGCAGGGGGAATTTCACCCCTCCACTTT. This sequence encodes CASSVGDPLGAGGISPLHF.

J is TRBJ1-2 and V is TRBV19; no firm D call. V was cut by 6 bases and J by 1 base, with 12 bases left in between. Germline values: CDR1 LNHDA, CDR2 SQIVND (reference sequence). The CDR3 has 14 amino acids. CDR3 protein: CASSPGGFNYGYTF. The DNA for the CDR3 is TGTGCCAGTAGCCCGGGAGGGTTTAACTATGGCTACACCTTC.

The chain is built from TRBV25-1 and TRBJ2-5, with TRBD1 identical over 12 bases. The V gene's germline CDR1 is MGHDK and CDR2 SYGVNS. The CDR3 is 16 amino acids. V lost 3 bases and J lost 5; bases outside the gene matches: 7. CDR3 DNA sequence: TGTGCCAGCAGTGAGGGACAGGGGGCGTTCAGGGAGACCCAGTACTTC. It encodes CASSEGQGAFRETQYF.

The CDR3 DNA reads as TGTGCCAGCAGTTACGGGGCAGGGGCCTATGGCTACACCTTC. This gives the protein CASSYGAGAYGYTF. The chain joins TRBV6-5 to TRBJ1-2; a weak D match, TRBD1 (6 bases). V was cut by 2 bases and J by 4 bases, with 11 bases left in between. The CDR3 sequence is 14 residues long. The germline V gene has CDR1 MNHEY and CDR2 SVGAGI.

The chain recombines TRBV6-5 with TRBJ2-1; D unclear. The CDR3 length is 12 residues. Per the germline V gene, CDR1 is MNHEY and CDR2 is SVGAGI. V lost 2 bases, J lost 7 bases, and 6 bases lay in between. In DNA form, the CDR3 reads TGTGCCAGCAGTTACGATCAGAATGAGCAGTTCTTC. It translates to CASSYDQNEQFF.

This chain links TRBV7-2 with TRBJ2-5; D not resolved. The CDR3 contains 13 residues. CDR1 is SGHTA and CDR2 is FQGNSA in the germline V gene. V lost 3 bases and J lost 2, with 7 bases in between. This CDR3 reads CASSFNQQETQYF. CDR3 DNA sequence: TGTGCCAGCAGCTTTAATCAGCAAGAGACCCAGTACTTC.